A single sample gave rise to the 15 T cell receptor beta chains below, sequenced in a study of OX40 agonist ivuxolimab in advanced cancers. Sequenced by immunoSEQ multiplex PCR; TCRdb stores in-frame clones only, minus some. This sample has approximately 69,000 clones, with about 90% found just once. This specimen was CD4+ or CD8+ T cells sorted from blood, taken in a trial of the OX40 agonist ivuxolimab. The receptors here all came from an adult with an advanced solid tumor such as melanoma, head and neck, liver or kidney cancer.

CDR3 amino acids: CASSQVALQETQYF. The CDR3 DNA follows: TGCGCCAGCAGTCAAGTTGCGCTCCAAGAGACCCAGTACTTC. The J gene is TRBJ2-5, the V gene TRBV5-1; D unresolved. From germline, CDR1 is SGHRS and CDR2 YFSETQ. Trimming removed 5 bases from V and 1 base from J, with 12 bases in between. The CDR3 sequence is 14 residues long.

The chain recombines TRBV2 with TRBJ1-3; D might be TRBD1 (5 bases). Germline V CDR1 and CDR2: SNHLY, FYNNEI. The CDR3 spans 17 residues. Trimming left V 3 bases short and J 0 bases short, with 15 bases between. CDR3 sequence: CASSETGRGSSGNTIYF. The CDR3, as DNA: TGTGCCAGCAGTGAGACGGGACGGGGAAGCTCTGGAAACACCATATATTTT.

The CDR3 DNA is TGTGCCACCAGCAGGGTAGCTTGGGGAAGCTCCTACGAGCAGTACTTC. It specifies CATSRVAWGSSYEQYF. This chain links TRBV15 with TRBJ2-7; D not certain. V shed 3 bases and J shed 0 bases, with 15 bases lying between them. The CDR3 is 16 residues long. CDR1 LNHNV and CDR2 YYDKDF come from the germline V gene (reference sequence).

The gene calls are TRBV18 and TRBJ2-5, with a possible D match to TRBD2 (6 bases). V gave up 2 bases and J gave up 2 bases, with 12 bases separating them. Germline V gene lookup returns CDR1 KGHSH and CDR2 LQKENI. The CDR3 runs 15 residues. CDR3 DNA: TGTGCCAGCTCACCAGCGGCGACTAGACAAGAGACCCAGTACTTC. It yields the protein CASSPAATRQETQYF.

The genes are TRBV9 and TRBJ2-5; TRBD2 agrees at 8 bases. Germline V gene sequence: CDR1 SGDLS, CDR2 YYNGEE. This CDR3 has 16 residues. V trimming: 4 bases; J trimming: 7 bases; junction bases outside the gene matches: 15. The CDR3 is CASSPSGRGGLGTQYF. The CDR3 DNA sequence: TGTGCCAGCAGCCCAAGTGGTCGGGGGGGCCTGGGGACCCAGTACTTC.

This chain links TRBV28 with TRBJ1-6; D not certain. Germline values: CDR1 MDHEN, CDR2 SYDVKM. The length of the CDR3 is 13 residues. V gave up 7 bases and J gave up 9 bases, with 13 bases separating them. The CDR3 DNA sequence: TGTGCCAGCATCAGTGTGGACGGTTCACCCCTCCACTTT. This codes for CASISVDGSPLHF.

The chain uses TRBV6-6 and TRBJ1-2; no firm D call. CDR3 length equals 11 residues. Trimming removed 10 bases at V and 2 bases at J, with 8 bases between. Germline V lookup: CDR1 MNHNY, CDR2 SVGAGI (reference sequence). CDR3 DNA sequence: TGTGCCATCCAGGCCAACTATGGCTACACCTTC. This encodes CAIQANYGYTF.

This chain connects TRBV9 to TRBJ1-2, with unresolved D. This CDR3 spans 14 amino acids. The V and J ends lost 1 base and 8 bases respectively, with 15 bases between them. Germline CDR1 reads SGDLS; CDR2 reads YYNGEE. CDR3 sequence: CASSVRLAPGGYTF. The CDR3 DNA is TGTGCCAGCAGCGTACGACTTGCACCGGGAGGCTACACCTTC.

A few counts support this clone. The chain recombines TRBV7-8 with TRBJ2-7; 9 bases are a match to TRBD1. This CDR3 region has 14 residues. Germline V gene sequence: CDR1 SGHVS, CDR2 FQNEAQ. With 4 bases clipped from V and 1 base from J, the junction kept 2 bases outside the gene matches. The CDR3 region is CASSSGTGSYEQYF. The CDR3 DNA sequence: TGTGCCAGCAGCTCGGGGACAGGGTCCTACGAGCAGTACTTC. The whole variable domain, filled in from reference TRBV7-8 and TRBJ2-7, reads GAGVSQSPRYKVAKRGQDVALRCDPISGHVSLFWYQQALGQGPEFLTYFQNEAQLDKSGLPSDRFFAERPEGSVSTLKIQRTQQEDSAVYLCASSSGTGSYEQYFGPGTRLTVT.

V is TRBV19 and J is TRBJ2-5; D uncertain. This CDR3 is 13 amino acids long. V lost 3 bases and J lost 0, with 5 bases in between. Germline loops: CDR1 LNHDA, CDR2 SQIVND (reference sequence). In nucleotides, the CDR3 is TGTGCCAGTAGTATCAGAAACCAAGAGACCCAGTACTTC. Its translation is CASSIRNQETQYF.

In DNA, the CDR3 is TGTGCCAGCAGCCTCTGGGGGGTAGAGACCCAGTACTTC. This encodes CASSLWGVETQYF. This sequence joins TRBV11-3 and TRBJ2-5, with D possibly matching TRBD2 (6 bases). The V and J ends lost 5 bases and 4 bases respectively, with 11 bases between them. The CDR3 is made up of 13 amino acids. Germline V gives CDR1 SGHNT, CDR2 YENEEA.

The genes are TRBV5-1 and TRBJ2-2, with TRBD1 matching over 7 bases. The CDR3 contains 16 residues. Germline loops: CDR1 SGHRS, CDR2 YFSETQ. J gave up 1 base and V 2 bases, and 5 bases lay outside the gene matches. CDR3 amino acids: CASSLGQALNTGELFF. The CDR3 nucleotides are TGCGCCAGCAGCTTAGGACAGGCCTTGAACACCGGGGAGCTGTTTTTT.

The chain recombines TRBV6-5 with TRBJ1-2; D may be TRBD1 (5 bases). The V gene lost 2 bases and the J gene lost 8 bases, with 12 bases spanning the gap. CDR1 MNHEY and CDR2 SVGAGI come from the germline V gene. This CDR3 region has 13 residues. The CDR3 bases are TGTGCCAGCAGTTACGGGGGGGATATAGGCTACACCTTC. Its protein is CASSYGGDIGYTF.

This clone was recorded only once. The chain has TRBV7-9 and TRBJ2-1, with 7 bases fitting TRBD2. Germline values: CDR1 SEHNR, CDR2 FQNEAQ (reference sequence). The J segment lost 6 bases and the V segment lost 5 bases, leaving 10 bases of the junction unmatched. The CDR3 covers 15 residues. The CDR3 DNA is TGTGCCAGCAGCATTACGGGACTATTGGGCAATGAGCAGTTCTTC. Protein sequence: CASSITGLLGNEQFF.

This clone was seen a handful of times. This rearrangement joins TRBV11-1 to TRBJ2-7; 11 bases align to TRBD1. CDR3 length: 16 residues. The J segment lost 5 bases and the V segment lost 5 bases, leaving 11 bases of the junction unmatched. Germline values: CDR1 SGHAT, CDR2 FQDESV (reference sequence). In DNA, the CDR3 is TGTGCCAGCAGCCAGACCGGGACAGGGGGTTATGACGAGCAGTACTTC. Encoded protein: CASSQTGTGGYDEQYF.